The 5 T cell receptor beta chains below come from one sample, sequenced in a study of Ad26.COV2.S vaccination and SARS-CoV-2 variants. Produced via immunoSEQ multiplex PCR; TCRdb's table is partial and in-frame only. The profile shows under 550,000 clones, approximately 90% of them singletons. Treatment reported: roughly 20 received Ad26.COV2.S at low or high dose, single or two shots; about 5 received placebo; per-sample allocation not given. The samples date from day 63 after the first vaccine or placebo injection. This sample comprised peripheral blood, obtained in a trial of Ad26.COV2.S vaccine versus placebo. These receptor sequences come from a person aged 18 to 59 who received the Ad26.COV2.S COVID-19 vaccine or a placebo.

The rearrangement uses TRBV11-2 and TRBJ1-2; 7 bases align to TRBD1. CDR1 is SGHAT, CDR2 FQNNGV, per germline. The CDR3 spans 13 residues. V was pared by 6 bases and J by 7 bases, with 8 bases of the junction left unmatched. The CDR3 region has the DNA TGTGCCAGCAGGGGCTCAGGGGGTGGTGGCTACACCTTC. This codes for CASRGSGGGGYTF.

The chain uses TRBV6-5 and TRBJ1-2, with TRBD1 identical over 7 bases. J gave up 10 bases and V 6 bases, and 14 bases lay outside the gene matches. Germline V CDR1 and CDR2: MNHEY, SVGAGI. CDR3 length equals 14 residues. CDR3 protein: CASRKTGPGLAYTF. The CDR3 DNA sequence: TGTGCCAGCAGGAAGACAGGGCCCGGTTTAGCCTACACCTTC.

CDR3 protein: CASSQDPGRGSEQYF. CDR3 in DNA: TGTGCCAGCAGCCAAGATCCCGGACGAGGCAGCGAGCAGTACTTC. The chain carries TRBV3-1 (or the pseudogene TRBV3-2) and TRBJ2-7, with D unresolved. This CDR3 has 15 amino acids. Germline V gene sequence: CDR1 LGHDT, CDR2 YNNKEL (reference sequence). Trimming removed 0 bases at V and 6 bases at J, with 15 bases between.

The rearrangement joins TRBV29-1 to TRBJ2-7; D possibly corresponds to TRBD1 (6 bases). Germline loops: CDR1 SQVTM, CDR2 ANQGSEA. Between the trimmed V and J ends, which lost 3 bases and 6 bases, there was a span of 15 bases. CDR3 length: 13 residues. The CDR3 bases are TGCAGCGTTGAGGAACAGGGAAGGGCCGAGCAGTACTTC. It yields the protein CSVEEQGRAEQYF.

The V gene is TRBV29-1, the J gene TRBJ1-1; D uncertain. CDR3 length equals 11 residues. V was pared by 6 bases and J by 2 bases, with 7 bases between. Germline lookup yields CDR1 SQVTM and CDR2 ANQGSEA. The CDR3 loop reads CSVHLNTEAFF. The DNA for the CDR3 is TGCAGCGTCCACCTTAACACTGAAGCTTTCTTT. The complete variable domain, with remaining parts taken from reference TRBV29-1 and TRBJ1-1, reads SAVISQKPSRDICQRGTSLTIQCQVDSQVTMMFWYRQQPGQSLTLIATANQGSEATYESGFVIDKFPISRPNLTFSTLTVSNMSPEDSSIYLCSVHLNTEAFFGQGTRLTVV.